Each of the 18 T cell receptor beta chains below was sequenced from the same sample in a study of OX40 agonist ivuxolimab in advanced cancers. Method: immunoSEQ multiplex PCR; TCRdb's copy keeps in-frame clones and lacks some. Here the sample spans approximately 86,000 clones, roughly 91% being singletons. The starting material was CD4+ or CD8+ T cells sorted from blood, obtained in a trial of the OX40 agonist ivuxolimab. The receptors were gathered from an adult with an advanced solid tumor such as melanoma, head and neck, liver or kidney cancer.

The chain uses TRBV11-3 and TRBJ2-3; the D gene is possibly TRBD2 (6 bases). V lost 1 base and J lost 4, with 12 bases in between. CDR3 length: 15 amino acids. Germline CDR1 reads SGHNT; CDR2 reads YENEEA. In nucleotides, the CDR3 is TGTGCCAGCAGCTTAGGGGGGACTCATTCAGATACGCAGTATTTT. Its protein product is CASSLGGTHSDTQYF.

CDR3 nucleotides: TGTGCCAGCAGTTTTCCTAGCGGGACAGGTGAGCAGTTCTTC. Residues: CASSFPSGTGEQFF. The chain joins TRBV28 to TRBJ2-1; the D gene is possibly TRBD2 (9 bases). This CDR3 spans 14 amino acids. Germline CDR1 is MDHEN and CDR2 is SYDVKM. The V end was cut by 3 bases, the J end by 9 bases, with 15 bases between.

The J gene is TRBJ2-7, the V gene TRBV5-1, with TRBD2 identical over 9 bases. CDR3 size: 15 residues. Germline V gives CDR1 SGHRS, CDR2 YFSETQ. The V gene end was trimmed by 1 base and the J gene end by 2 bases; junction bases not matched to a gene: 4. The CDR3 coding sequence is TGCGCCAGCAGCTTGTCGGCTAGCGGGACCTACGAGCAGTACTTC. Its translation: CASSLSASGTYEQYF.

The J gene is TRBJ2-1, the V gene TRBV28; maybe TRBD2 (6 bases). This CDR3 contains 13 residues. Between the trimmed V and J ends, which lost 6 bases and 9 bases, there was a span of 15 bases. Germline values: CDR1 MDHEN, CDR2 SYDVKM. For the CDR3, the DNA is TGTGCCAGCAGCCCTCGCGGGAAGAGTGAGCAGTTCTTC. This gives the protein CASSPRGKSEQFF.

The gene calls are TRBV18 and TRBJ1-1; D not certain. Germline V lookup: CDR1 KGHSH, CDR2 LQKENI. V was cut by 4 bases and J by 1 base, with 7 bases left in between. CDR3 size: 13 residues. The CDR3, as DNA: TGTGCCAGCTCACTGGCCTCGAACACTGAAGCTTTCTTT. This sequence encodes CASSLASNTEAFF.

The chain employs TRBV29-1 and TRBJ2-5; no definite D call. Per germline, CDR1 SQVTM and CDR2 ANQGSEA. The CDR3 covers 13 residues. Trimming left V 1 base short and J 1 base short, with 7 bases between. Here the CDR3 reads CSVEGNIQETQYF. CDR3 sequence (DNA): TGCAGCGTTGAAGGTAACATCCAAGAGACCCAGTACTTC.

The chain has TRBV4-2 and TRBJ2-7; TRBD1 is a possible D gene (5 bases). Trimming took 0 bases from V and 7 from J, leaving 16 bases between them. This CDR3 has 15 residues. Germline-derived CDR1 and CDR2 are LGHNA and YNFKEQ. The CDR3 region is CASSQDGNVGLEQYF. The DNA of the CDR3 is TGTGCCAGCAGCCAAGACGGTAATGTGGGGCTGGAGCAGTACTTC.

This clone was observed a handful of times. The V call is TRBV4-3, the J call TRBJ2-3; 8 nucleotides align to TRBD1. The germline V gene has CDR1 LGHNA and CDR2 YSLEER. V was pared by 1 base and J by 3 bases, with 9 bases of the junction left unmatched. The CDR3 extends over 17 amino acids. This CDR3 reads CASSQASYRGRTDTQYF. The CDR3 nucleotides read TGCGCCAGCAGCCAAGCTTCATACAGGGGGAGAACAGATACGCAGTATTTT.

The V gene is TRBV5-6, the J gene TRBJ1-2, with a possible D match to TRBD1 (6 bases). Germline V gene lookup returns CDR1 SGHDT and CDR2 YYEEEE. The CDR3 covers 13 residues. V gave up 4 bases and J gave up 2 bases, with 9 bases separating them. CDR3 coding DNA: TGTGCCAGCAGCCTCGGACAGAACTATGGCTACACCTTC. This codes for CASSLGQNYGYTF.

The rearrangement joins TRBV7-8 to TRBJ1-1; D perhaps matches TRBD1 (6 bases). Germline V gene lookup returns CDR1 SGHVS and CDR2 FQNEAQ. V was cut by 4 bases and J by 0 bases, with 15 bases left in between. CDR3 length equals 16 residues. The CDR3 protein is CASSSEGRTVNTEAFF. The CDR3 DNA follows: TGTGCCAGCAGCTCGGAGGGGCGGACAGTGAACACTGAAGCTTTCTTT. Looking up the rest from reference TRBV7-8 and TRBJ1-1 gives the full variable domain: GAGVSQSPRYKVAKRGQDVALRCDPISGHVSLFWYQQALGQGPEFLTYFQNEAQLDKSGLPSDRFFAERPEGSVSTLKIQRTQQEDSAVYLCASSSEGRTVNTEAFFGQGTRLTVV.

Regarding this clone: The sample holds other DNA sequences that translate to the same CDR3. The CDR3 nucleotides read TGTGCCTGGGCGGGACTAGCGGAGACGGGGGAGACCCAGTACTTC. It is translated as CAWAGLAETGETQYF. The chain links TRBV30 to TRBJ2-5; 11 bases are shared with TRBD2. Germline values: CDR1 GTSNPN, CDR2 SVGIG (reference sequence). The CDR3 loop spans 15 amino acids. The V segment lost 5 bases and the J segment 5 bases; nucleotides outside the gene matches: 10.

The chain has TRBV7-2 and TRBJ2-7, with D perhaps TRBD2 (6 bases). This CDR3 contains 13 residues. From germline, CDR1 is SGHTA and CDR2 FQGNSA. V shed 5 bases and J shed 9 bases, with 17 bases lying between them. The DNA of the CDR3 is TGTGCCAGCAGCAGGGATCGGGGGAAGGTGCAGTACTTC. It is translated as CASSRDRGKVQYF.

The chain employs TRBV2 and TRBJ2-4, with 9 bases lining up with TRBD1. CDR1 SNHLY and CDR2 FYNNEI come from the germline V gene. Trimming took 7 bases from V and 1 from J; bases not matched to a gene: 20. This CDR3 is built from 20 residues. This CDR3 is CASMRDRAGTPGWAKNIQYF. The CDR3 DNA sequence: TGTGCCAGCATGAGGGACAGGGCGGGCACCCCGGGCTGGGCCAAAAACATTCAGTACTTC.

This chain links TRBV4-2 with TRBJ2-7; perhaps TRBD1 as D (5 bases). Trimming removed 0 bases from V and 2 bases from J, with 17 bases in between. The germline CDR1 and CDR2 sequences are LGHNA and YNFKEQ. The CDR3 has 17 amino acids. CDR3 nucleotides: TGTGCCAGCAGCCAAGAATTACACAGGACCATTCCCTACGAGCAGTACTTC. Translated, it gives CASSQELHRTIPYEQYF.

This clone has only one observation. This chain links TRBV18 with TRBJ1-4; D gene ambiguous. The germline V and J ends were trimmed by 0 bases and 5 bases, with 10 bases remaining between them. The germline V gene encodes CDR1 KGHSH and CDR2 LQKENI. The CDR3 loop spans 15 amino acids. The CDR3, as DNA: TGTGCCAGCTCACCACCGGCACCCTTAAATGAAAAACTGTTTTTT. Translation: CASSPPAPLNEKLFF.

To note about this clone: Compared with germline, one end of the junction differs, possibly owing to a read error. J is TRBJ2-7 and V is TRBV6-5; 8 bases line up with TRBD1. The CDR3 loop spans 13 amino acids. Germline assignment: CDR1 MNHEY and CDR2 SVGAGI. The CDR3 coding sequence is TGTGCCAGCAGCAGGACAGGGTCCGGTCTGATTTCCTTC. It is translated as CASSRTGSGLISF.

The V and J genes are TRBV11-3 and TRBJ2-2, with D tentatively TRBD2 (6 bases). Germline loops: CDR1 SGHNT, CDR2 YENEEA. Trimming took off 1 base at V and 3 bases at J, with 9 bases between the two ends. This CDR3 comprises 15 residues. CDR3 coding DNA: TGTGCCAGCAGCTTAGCGGGAGTGGACACCGGGGAGCTGTTTTTT. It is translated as CASSLAGVDTGELFF.

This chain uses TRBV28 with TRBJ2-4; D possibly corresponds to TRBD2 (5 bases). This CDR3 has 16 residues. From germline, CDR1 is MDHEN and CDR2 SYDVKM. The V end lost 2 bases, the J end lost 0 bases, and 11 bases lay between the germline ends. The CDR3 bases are TGTGCCAGCAGTTTAGGAAGAGGACTAGCCAAAAACATTCAGTACTTC. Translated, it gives CASSLGRGLAKNIQYF.